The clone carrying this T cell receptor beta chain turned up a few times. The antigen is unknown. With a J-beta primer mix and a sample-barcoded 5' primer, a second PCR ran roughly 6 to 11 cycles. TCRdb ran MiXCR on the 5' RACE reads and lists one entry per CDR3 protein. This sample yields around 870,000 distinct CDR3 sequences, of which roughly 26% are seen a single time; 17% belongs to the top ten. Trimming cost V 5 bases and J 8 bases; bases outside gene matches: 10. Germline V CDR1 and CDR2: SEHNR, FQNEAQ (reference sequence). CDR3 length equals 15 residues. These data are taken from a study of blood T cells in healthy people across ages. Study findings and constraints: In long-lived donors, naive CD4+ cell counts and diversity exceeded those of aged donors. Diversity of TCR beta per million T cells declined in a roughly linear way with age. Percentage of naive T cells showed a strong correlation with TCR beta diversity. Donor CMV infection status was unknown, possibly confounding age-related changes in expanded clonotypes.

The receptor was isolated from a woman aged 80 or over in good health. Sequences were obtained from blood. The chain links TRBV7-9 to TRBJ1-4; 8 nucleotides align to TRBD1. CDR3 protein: CASSNNRGIGEKLFF. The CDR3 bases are TGTGCCAGCAGCAACAACAGGGGGATAGGAGAAAAACTGTTTTTT.